Below are 16 T cell receptor beta chains sequenced from a single sample in a study of tumor and adjacent non-tumor tissue in lung cancer. The library came from three nested PCR rounds adapted from ARM-PCR protocols. TCRdb fed the multiplex PCR reads into MiXCR, producing one record per CDR3 protein. The sample consists of about 98,000 distinct CDR3 sequences, 80% of them appearing once. RNA was extracted from bulk tissue without any cell sorting. This non-tumor lung sample came from over 3 cm beyond the tumor edge. The sample comprised distant non-tumor lung tissue. The receptors here all came from a man between 60 and 75 years old with small cell lung cancer.

The V and J genes are TRBV6-5 and TRBJ2-7; 7 nucleotides line up with TRBD2. The CDR3 contains 13 residues. Germline CDR1 and CDR2: MNHEY and SVGAGI. CDR3 bases: TGTGGCAGTAGTCGCGGACTAGCCTACGAGCAGTACTTC. This sequence encodes CGSSRGLAYEQYF.

The chain employs TRBV28 and TRBJ2-7; 7 nucleotides agree with TRBD2. The CDR3 runs to 15 residues. Trimming took 10 bases from V and 7 from J; bases not matched to a gene: 19. CDR1 and CDR2 from the germline V gene are MDHEN and SYDVKM. The CDR3 reads CAISGSGIGSREQYF. CDR3 DNA: TGTGCCATCTCGGGCAGCGGGATAGGGTCGAGGGAGCAGTACTTC.

In regard to this clonotype: A single base separates this from a much larger clone, so it may be a read error. The gene calls are TRBV10-3 and TRBJ1-2; D uncertain. Per germline, CDR1 ENHRY and CDR2 SYGVKD. This CDR3 has 15 amino acids. Trimming took off 2 bases at V and 7 bases at J, with 17 bases between the two ends. The CDR3 nucleotides read TGTGCCATCAGTGAGGGAGCAGCCCCCAACGGTGGCTACACCTTC. Encoded protein: CAISEGAAPNGGYTF.

Remarks on this clonotype: Lacking the conserved final phenylalanine or tryptophan, this CDR3 likely reflects a read error. The DNA is left out, because the CDR3 cannot be placed on it with certainty; the CDR3 is given as TCRdb lists it. This chain links TRBV11-2 with TRBJ1-2; TRBD1, the D gene given by the table, was not confirmed from the DNA. The CDR3 totals 14 residues, both ends included. The V gene's germline CDR1 is SGHAT and CDR2 FQNNGV. The CDR3 here is CASTMGGFGYGYTL.

To note about this clonotype: A read error may produce the germline difference seen at one junction end. The J gene is TRBJ2-1, the V gene TRBV9, with D maybe TRBD2 (6 bases). The germline V gene has CDR1 SGDLS and CDR2 YYNGEE. This CDR3 has 16 amino acids. The CDR3 nucleotides are TGTACCAGCAGCGTAGCAGGGCGGGGTTCCTACAATGAGCAGTTCTTC. Amino acids: CTSSVAGRGSYNEQFF.

As regards this clonotype: This is likely a read error, given that the CDR3 carries no conserved phenylalanine or tryptophan at its end. V is TRBV30 and J is TRBJ1-1; D unclear. Trimming cost V 5 bases and J 9 bases, with 16 bases left between them. The CDR3 is 12 amino acids. The V gene's germline CDR1 is GTSNPN and CDR2 SVGIG (reference sequence). CDR3 amino acids: CAWGPSKSKAFI. The CDR3 coding sequence is TGTGCCTGGGGCCCATCGAAGTCTAAAGCTTTCATT.

In regard to this clonotype: At one of its ends the junction is not consistent with the germline gene, which may arise from a read error. The chain is built from TRBV6-5 and TRBJ2-1; D is possibly TRBD1 or TRBD2 (5 bases each). CDR3 length equals 15 residues. Germline assignment: CDR1 MNHEY and CDR2 SVGAGI. This CDR3 is CASSYSGGMGNEHFF. The CDR3 nucleotides read TGTGCTAGCAGTTACTCTGGGGGAATGGGTAATGAGCATTTCTTC.

Points on this clonotype: Lacking the conserved final phenylalanine or tryptophan, this CDR3 likely reflects a read error. The chain links TRBV12-3 or TRBV12-4 to TRBJ2-3; possible D gene TRBD1, 5 bases. The CDR3 has 14 residues. Deletions cut 9 bases from V and 5 bases from J, with 18 bases between. CDR3 residues: CASLKDKGRDTQYL. CDR3 DNA: TGTGCCAGTTTGAAGGACAAGGGGCGAGATACGCAGTATCTT.

Of note for this clonotype: One junction end does not reproduce the germline sequence, and a read error may be involved. The chain is built from TRBV29-1 and TRBJ2-1, with D maybe TRBD1 (6 bases). Germline values: CDR1 SQVTM, CDR2 ANQGSEA. This CDR3 has 17 residues. CDR3 amino acids: CSVEARGDPSSYNVQFF. The CDR3 bases are TGCAGCGTTGAAGCCAGGGGCGACCCAAGCTCCTATAATGTGCAGTTCTTC.

As for this clonotype: Since the CDR3 does not end with the conserved phenylalanine or tryptophan, this likely comes from a read error. The rearrangement uses TRBV11-2 and TRBJ2-3; 8 bases map to TRBD2. The CDR3 spans 17 residues. V lost 3 bases and J lost 4; bases outside the gene matches: 12. Looked up from germline, CDR1 is SGHAT and CDR2 is FQNNGV. The CDR3 loop is CASSLDPPGGAPDTQYL. DNA for the CDR3: TGTGCCAGCAGCTTGGACCCGCCGGGAGGGGCTCCAGATACGCAGTATTTA.

The chain has TRBV6-1 and TRBJ1-1; D is unclear. This CDR3 spans 15 amino acids. Trimming pared 10 bases from V and 5 bases from J, leaving 23 bases between. CDR1 and CDR2 from the germline V gene are MNHNS and SASEGT. CDR3 amino acids: CAILDGGVWRTEAFF. The CDR3 DNA sequence: TGTGCCATCCTGGACGGAGGCGTTTGGAGAACTGAAGCTTTCTTT.

As to this clonotype: A read error may account for a junction end that differs from germline. The chain employs TRBV6-5 and TRBJ2-7, with a tentative D call TRBD2 (5 bases). CDR1 MNHEY and CDR2 SVGAGI come from the germline V gene. This CDR3 is 13 amino acids long. The CDR3 sequence: CTSTRAASYEQYF. The CDR3 nucleotides read TGTACCAGCACTAGGGCAGCATCATACGAGCAGTACTTC.

This chain links TRBV5-1 with TRBJ2-7, with D tentatively TRBD2 (5 bases). Trimming removed 5 bases from V and 0 bases from J, with 12 bases in between. Germline V gives CDR1 SGHRS, CDR2 YFSETQ. This CDR3 is built from 14 residues. CDR3 in DNA: TGCGCCAGCAGTGCTAGCTGGACCTCCTACGAGCAGTACTTC. Translating it yields CASSASWTSYEQYF.

In DNA, the CDR3 is TGCGCCAGCAGCCGGGACATGGGAACAGATACGCAGTATTTT. Its protein is CASSRDMGTDTQYF. This chain connects TRBV5-1 to TRBJ2-3; perhaps TRBD1 as D (6 bases). V lost 4 bases to trimming and J lost 3 bases, with 12 bases between them. Germline V gene lookup returns CDR1 SGHRS and CDR2 YFSETQ. CDR3 length: 14 residues.

The genes are TRBV12-3 or TRBV12-4 and TRBJ2-2, with D tentatively TRBD2 (6 bases). Trimming removed 3 bases from V and 7 bases from J, with 15 bases in between. This CDR3 region has 15 residues. CDR3 in DNA: TGTGCCAGCAGTTTGGCGGGAACGCCCATCGGGGAGCTGTTTTTT. Amino acid sequence: CASSLAGTPIGELFF.

The chain couples TRBV6-2 or TRBV6-3 to TRBJ2-3; 11 nucleotides agree with TRBD2. V was pared by 7 bases and J by 8 bases, with 11 bases of the junction left unmatched. CDR1 MNHEY and CDR2 SVGEGT come from the germline V gene. The CDR3 extends over 15 amino acids. CDR3 DNA: TGTGCCAGCAATACTACACTAGCGGGAGCAGTTACGCAGTATTTT. Translated, it gives CASNTTLAGAVTQYF.